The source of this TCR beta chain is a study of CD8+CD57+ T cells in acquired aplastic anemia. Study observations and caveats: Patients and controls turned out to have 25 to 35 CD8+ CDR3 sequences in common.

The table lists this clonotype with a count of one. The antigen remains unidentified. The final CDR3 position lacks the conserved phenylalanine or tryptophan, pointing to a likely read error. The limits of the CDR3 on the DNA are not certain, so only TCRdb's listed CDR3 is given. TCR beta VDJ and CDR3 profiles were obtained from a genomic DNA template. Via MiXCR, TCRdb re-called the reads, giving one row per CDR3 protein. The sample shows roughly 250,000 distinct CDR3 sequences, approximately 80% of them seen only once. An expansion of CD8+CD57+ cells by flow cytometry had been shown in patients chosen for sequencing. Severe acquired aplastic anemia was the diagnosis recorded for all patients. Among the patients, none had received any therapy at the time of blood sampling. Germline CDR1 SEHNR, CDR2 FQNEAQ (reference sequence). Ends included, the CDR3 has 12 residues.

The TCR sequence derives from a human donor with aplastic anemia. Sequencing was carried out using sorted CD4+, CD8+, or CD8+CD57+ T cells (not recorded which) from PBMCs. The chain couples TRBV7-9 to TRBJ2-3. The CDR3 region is CASSFGRNAQSD.